Below, 30 T cell receptor beta chains from the same sample are listed, as sequenced in a study of radiation and T cells in renal cell carcinoma. Sequencing used immunoSEQ multiplex PCR; TCRdb keeps in-frame clones, though not all of them. The sample records some 150,000 clones, around 78% being singletons. Time point in this sample: baseline pretreatment blood. Treatment specified: 15 Gy SBRT to primary tumor, nephrectomy 4 weeks later. The material sequenced was blood, taken from a patient whose treatment included radiotherapy and nephrectomy. These receptors were obtained from a woman in her 50s with renal cell carcinoma.

The chain is built from TRBV4-3 and TRBJ2-7, with TRBD1 identical over 12 bases. Germline values: CDR1 LGHNA, CDR2 YSLEER. The CDR3 has 14 amino acids. V lost 3 bases, J lost 6 bases, and 3 bases stayed unmatched. Here the CDR3 reads CASSHPGQGAEQYF. The CDR3 DNA follows: TGCGCCAGCAGCCACCCGGGACAGGGGGCCGAGCAGTACTTC.

The gene calls are TRBV5-1 and TRBJ1-4; 8 bases map to TRBD1. V was pared by 2 bases and J by 8 bases, with 5 bases of the junction left unmatched. The CDR3 has 14 residues. Germline CDR1 reads SGHRS; CDR2 reads YFSETQ. CDR3: CASSFGQGREKLFF. The DNA for the CDR3 is TGCGCCAGCAGCTTCGGACAGGGCCGGGAAAAACTGTTTTTT.

This chain joins TRBV9 and TRBJ2-3, with D unresolved. The germline CDR1 and CDR2 sequences are SGDLS and YYNGEE. With 3 bases removed from V and 2 bases from J, the gap between germline ends came to 7 bases. The CDR3 totals 13 residues. The CDR3 DNA reads as TGTGCCAGCAGCGCCCCCCCCACAGATACGCAGTATTTT. This encodes CASSAPPTDTQYF.

In its sample, this clone was seen once. The chain combines TRBV23-1 with TRBJ1-6; unclear D gene. TRBV23-1 belongs to the ORF category, with a function that is uncertain. The CDR3 sequence is 18 residues long. V gave up 3 bases and J gave up 1 base, with 16 bases separating them. Here the CDR3 DNA reads TGCGCCAGCAGTCAGATAGGGTGCCCCGGATCCTATAATTCACCCCTCCACTTT. Translating gives CASSQIGCPGSYNSPLHF.

The V gene is TRBV6-6, the J gene TRBJ2-1; either TRBD1 or TRBD2 may fit D (5 bases each). The CDR3 is 14 amino acids. The germline V gene has CDR1 MNHNY and CDR2 SVGAGI (reference sequence). The V and J ends lost 2 bases and 4 bases respectively, with 9 bases between them. CDR3 DNA sequence: TGTGCCAGCAGTTACCGGGACGGATACAATGAGCAGTTCTTC. This codes for CASSYRDGYNEQFF.

The rearrangement links TRBV7-2 to TRBJ1-5; D is perhaps TRBD1 (5 bases). The CDR3 is made up of 14 amino acids. The germline V and J ends were trimmed by 3 bases and 0 bases, with 6 bases remaining between them. In germline, CDR1 is SGHTA, CDR2 FQGNSA. CDR3: CASSFQGSNQPQHF. The CDR3 region has the DNA TGTGCCAGCAGCTTTCAGGGTAGCAATCAGCCCCAGCATTTT.

The chain has TRBV6-1 and TRBJ2-1; possible D gene TRBD1, 6 bases. CDR1 MNHNS and CDR2 SASEGT come from the germline V gene. This CDR3 spans 11 amino acids. Trimming left V 10 bases short and J 7 bases short, with 11 bases between. CDR3 DNA: TGTGCCACTGAGCAGGGGAATGAGCAGTTCTTC. Protein: CATEQGNEQFF.

Remarks on this clone: At one of its ends the junction is not consistent with the germline gene, which may arise from a read error. The chain has TRBV30 and TRBJ1-4; no reliable D call. The CDR3 has 11 amino acids. Germline V gene lookup returns CDR1 GTSNPN and CDR2 SVGIG (reference sequence). For the CDR3, the DNA is TGTGCCTGGAGTCCCTCGGTCATAAGGATTTTT. Protein: CAWSPSVIRIF.

As concerns this clone: The germline gene is not matched at one end of the junction; a read error may be the cause. The chain couples TRBV10-3 to TRBJ2-3; 9 positions match TRBD2. Looked up from germline, CDR1 is ENHRY and CDR2 is SYGVKD. This CDR3 comprises 11 residues. CDR3 nucleotides: TGCACCTATAGCGGGAGAGATACGCAGTATTTT. Its protein product is CTYSGRDTQYF.

The chain is built from TRBV23-1 and TRBJ2-7, with 7 bases lining up with TRBD1. TRBV23-1 is annotated as an ORF whose role is uncertain. Trimming took 0 bases from V and 1 from J; bases not matched to a gene: 6. This CDR3 comprises 16 residues. CDR3 residues: CASSQSLQGMSYEQYF. DNA of the CDR3: TGCGCCAGCAGTCAATCGTTACAGGGGATGTCCTACGAGCAGTACTTC.

This sequence joins TRBV18 and TRBJ2-5; D gene ambiguous. From germline, CDR1 is KGHSH and CDR2 LQKENI. V lost 5 bases to trimming and J lost 5 bases, with 6 bases between them. There are 11 residues in the CDR3. In nucleotides, the CDR3 is TGTGCCAGCTCAGGTGGCGAGACCCAGTACTTC. It encodes CASSGGETQYF.

This rearrangement joins TRBV28 to TRBJ2-1; D possibly uses TRBD1 or TRBD2 (5 bases each). The CDR3 consists of 12 residues. The germline CDR1 and CDR2 sequences are MDHEN and SYDVKM. Trimming took off 2 bases at V and 16 bases at J, with 15 bases between the two ends. CDR3 coding DNA: TGTGCCAGCAGTTTAGGGCAGGGACGAAATTTCTTC. This encodes CASSLGQGRNFF.

This chain links TRBV7-6 with TRBJ1-3, with D tentatively TRBD1 (5 bases). The CDR3 has 14 amino acids. Looked up from germline, CDR1 is SGHVS and CDR2 is FNYEAQ. Trimming shortened V by 7 bases and J by 4 bases, and 14 bases separated the two germline ends. CDR3 nucleotides: TGTGCCAGCACCACATGGGGGGTAGGAAACACCATATATTTT. Its translation is CASTTWGVGNTIYF. Based on the CDR3 plus reference TRBV7-6 and TRBJ1-3, the full variable domain is GAGVSQSPRYKVTKRGQDVALRCDPISGHVSLYWYRQALGQGPEFLTYFNYEAQQDKSGLPNDRFSAERPEGSISTLTIQRTEQRDSAMYRCASTTWGVGNTIYFGEGSWLTVV.

V gene TRBV7-2 combines with J gene TRBJ2-3; no definite D call. V was clipped by 1 base and J by 0 bases, with 5 bases between them. The CDR3 totals 14 residues. The germline gives CDR1 SGHTA, CDR2 FQGNSA. The CDR3 region has the DNA TGTGCCAGCAGCTTAGGCAGTAGCACAGATACGCAGTATTTT. Protein: CASSLGSSTDTQYF.

The rearrangement links TRBV9 to TRBJ1-5; the D is unclear. The CDR3 loop spans 14 amino acids. With 0 bases removed from V and 6 bases from J, the gap between germline ends came to 10 bases. Per the germline V gene, CDR1 is SGDLS and CDR2 is YYNGEE. The chain's CDR3 is CASSVESGSQPQHF. The CDR3 DNA sequence: TGTGCCAGCAGCGTAGAGTCTGGGTCTCAGCCCCAGCATTTT. Full variable domain (missing parts from reference TRBV9 and TRBJ1-5): DSGVTQTPKHLITATGQRVTLRCSPRSGDLSVYWYQQSLDQGLQFLIQYYNGEERAKGNILERFSAQQFPDLHSELNLSSLELGDSALYFCASSVESGSQPQHFGDGTRLSIL.

The chain recombines TRBV5-6 with TRBJ2-7, with 7 nucleotides matching TRBD2. The trim removed 3 bases at V and 9 bases at J, leaving 15 bases unmatched. The CDR3 length is 15 residues. Germline V gene sequence: CDR1 SGHDT, CDR2 YYEEEE. The CDR3 sequence: CASSSIESGKWGQYF. CDR3 nucleotides: TGTGCCAGCAGCTCGATTGAAAGCGGGAAATGGGGGCAGTACTTC.

The V call is TRBV27, the J call TRBJ1-3; maybe TRBD1 (6 bases). CDR1 MNHEY and CDR2 SMNVEV come from the germline V gene (reference sequence). The CDR3 contains 17 residues. Trimming removed 0 bases at V and 2 bases at J, with 14 bases between. CDR3: CASSLSKGGRTGNTIYF. CDR3 in DNA: TGTGCCAGCAGTTTATCGAAGGGGGGAAGGACTGGAAACACCATATATTTT.

The V call is TRBV19, the J call TRBJ1-2, with D hard to call. This CDR3 contains 13 residues. The V end was cut by 7 bases, the J end by 4 bases, with 13 bases between. Germline V lookup: CDR1 LNHDA, CDR2 SQIVND (reference sequence). CDR3 protein: CASMGSPLYGYTF. CDR3 nucleotides: TGTGCCAGTATGGGCAGCCCCCTCTATGGCTACACCTTC.

This sequence joins TRBV7-9 and TRBJ1-2, with a possible D match to TRBD1 (5 bases). V lost 5 bases, J lost 8 bases, and 15 bases lay in between. CDR3 size: 13 residues. The germline gives CDR1 SEHNR, CDR2 FQNEAQ (reference sequence). CDR3: CASSAGPAQGYTF. CDR3 in DNA: TGTGCCAGCAGCGCAGGGCCGGCCCAGGGCTACACCTTC.

The V gene is TRBV6-5, the J gene TRBJ1-2, with 7 nucleotides matching TRBD1. This CDR3 spans 14 amino acids. The V gene's germline CDR1 is MNHEY and CDR2 SVGAGI. J lost 5 bases, V lost 6 bases, and 9 bases had no gene match. The CDR3 here is CASRGEDRNYGYTF. CDR3 DNA sequence: TGTGCCAGCAGGGGGGAGGACAGGAATTATGGCTACACCTTC.

The chain is built from TRBV19 and TRBJ1-6; 12 nucleotides agree with TRBD1. Germline V gene data show CDR1 as LNHDA and CDR2 as SQIVND (reference sequence). J gave up 9 bases and V 6 bases, and 6 bases lay outside the gene matches. This CDR3 has 15 amino acids. The CDR3 loop is CASRGTGGVTSPLHF. CDR3 nucleotide sequence: TGTGCCAGTAGAGGGACAGGGGGCGTCACTTCACCCCTCCACTTT.

The chain carries TRBV30 and TRBJ2-6; a weak D match, TRBD1 (6 bases). The germline V and J ends were trimmed by 0 bases and 2 bases, with 8 bases remaining between them. Germline assignment: CDR1 GTSNPN and CDR2 SVGIG (reference sequence). The CDR3 runs to 15 residues. The CDR3 region is CAWSVPGAGANVLTF. The CDR3 DNA is TGTGCCTGGAGTGTGCCAGGGGCTGGGGCCAACGTCCTGACTTTC.

The chain recombines TRBV4-2 with TRBJ2-7; TRBD1 or TRBD2 may be the D gene (5 bases each). CDR3 length: 15 residues. V gave up 4 bases and J gave up 4 bases, with 17 bases separating them. Looked up from germline, CDR1 is LGHNA and CDR2 is YNFKEQ. CDR3 bases: TGTGCCAGCAGCCTTTACCGGGACGAGGAGTACGAGCAGTACTTC. It codes for CASSLYRDEEYEQYF.

The genes are TRBV9 and TRBJ2-7; D not resolved. The germline CDR1 and CDR2 sequences are SGDLS and YYNGEE. Trimming stripped 0 bases from V and 2 bases from J, with 9 bases between. The CDR3 covers 14 residues. The CDR3: CASSVGLKPYEQYF. In nucleotides, the CDR3 is TGTGCCAGCAGCGTAGGCCTCAAACCCTACGAGCAGTACTTC.

This clone is a singleton in its sample. The chain uses TRBV9 and TRBJ1-1; D gene uncertain. The CDR3 spans 13 residues. Per the germline V gene, CDR1 is SGDLS and CDR2 is YYNGEE. The V gene lost 3 bases and the J gene lost 6 bases, with 12 bases spanning the gap. The CDR3 DNA reads as TGTGCCAGCAGCGCCCTTGACGGCGCTGAAGCTTTCTTT. Amino acid sequence: CASSALDGAEAFF.

The chain recombines TRBV10-1 with TRBJ2-7; 7 nucleotides align to TRBD1. CDR3 size: 13 residues. The germline CDR1 and CDR2 sequences are WNHNN and SYGVQD (reference sequence). V shed 8 bases and J 6 bases; nucleotides not matched to a gene: 10. Here the CDR3 reads CASSGTALREQYF. In nucleotides, the CDR3 is TGCGCCAGCTCAGGGACAGCCCTCCGCGAGCAGTACTTC.

This clone has only one observation. This chain joins TRBV6-5 and TRBJ2-5, with a weak D call TRBD1 (6 bases). Germline-derived CDR1 and CDR2 are MNHEY and SVGAGI. Deletions cut 6 bases from V and 4 bases from J, with 12 bases between. The CDR3 totals 13 residues. The CDR3 spells CASRGQGRETQYF. The CDR3 DNA is TGTGCCAGCAGGGGGCAGGGGAGAGAGACCCAGTACTTC.

This clone has just a few counts. V and J are TRBV28 and TRBJ2-3, with D possibly TRBD2 on 6 matching bases. Germline values: CDR1 MDHEN, CDR2 SYDVKM. Trimming shortened V by 4 bases and J by 1 base, and 6 bases separated the two germline ends. The CDR3 sequence is 13 residues long. The CDR3 here is CASSWGGTDTQYF. The CDR3, as DNA: TGTGCCAGCAGTTGGGGGGGCACAGATACGCAGTATTTT.

CDR3 amino acids: CSVAPGGGRGYTF. Here the CDR3 DNA reads TGCAGCGTTGCCCCAGGGGGCGGGCGGGGCTACACCTTC. V usage is TRBV29-1 and J usage is TRBJ1-2; 8 bases are a match to TRBD1. The CDR3 runs to 13 residues. V was clipped by 4 bases and J by 8 bases; unmatched bases: 9. Germline V lookup: CDR1 SQVTM, CDR2 ANQGSEA.

This clone was detected once. J is TRBJ2-3 and V is TRBV4-2; D is uncertain. Per the germline V gene, CDR1 is LGHNA and CDR2 is YNFKEQ. V was clipped by 2 bases and J by 6 bases, with 12 bases between them. CDR3 length: 14 amino acids. The CDR3 loop is CASSQRPSTDTQYF. CDR3 DNA sequence: TGTGCCAGCAGCCAACGACCTAGTACCGATACGCAGTATTTT.